This is a list of T cell receptor beta chains from one sample in a study of PD-1 blockade in classical Hodgkin lymphoma. Here immunoSEQ multiplex PCR was the method, and the copy in TCRdb shows in-frame clones only, minus some. The sample lists around 96,000 clones; over 70% were seen once. The specimen comprised peripheral blood mononuclear cells (PBMCs), sampled at baseline. The receptors here all came from a human donor with classical Hodgkin lymphoma. The CDR3 runs from the conserved cysteine through the conserved F or W. Each record gives: D gene, V gene, J gene, CDR3 DNA, CDR3 protein. The D gene is left open where the match is weak.

D gene: TRBD1
V gene: TRBV19
J gene: TRBJ2-7
CDR3 DNA: TGTGCCAGTAGTATAGTGGGACAGGGGACCTACGAGCAGTACTTC
CDR3 protein: CASSIVGQGTYEQYF

D gene: -
V gene: TRBV7-9
J gene: TRBJ2-3
CDR3 DNA: TGTGCCAGCAGCCAGAGGACCCCGCGTATCCCTACAGATACGCAGTATTTT
CDR3 protein: CASSQRTPRIPTDTQYF

D gene: TRBD1
V gene: TRBV5-1
J gene: TRBJ2-7
CDR3 DNA: TGCGCCAGCAGCCCCCGGGACAGGAATTGGAAGCAGTACTTC
CDR3 protein: CASSPRDRNWKQYF

D gene: -
V gene: TRBV7-9
J gene: TRBJ1-1
CDR3 DNA: TGTGCCAGCAGCTTAGCACGGCCAGTTGGCACTGAAGCTTTCTTT
CDR3 protein: CASSLARPVGTEAFF

D gene: TRBD2
V gene: TRBV9
J gene: TRBJ2-1
CDR3 DNA: TGTGCCAGCAGCGTATTGTCTAGCGGCAACAATGAGCAGTTCTTC
CDR3 protein: CASSVLSSGNNEQFF

D gene: TRBD2
V gene: TRBV4-1
J gene: TRBJ2-2
CDR3 DNA: TGCGCCAGCAGCCAAGAAGTACTAGCGGGGCACACCGGGGAGCTGTTTTTT
CDR3 protein: CASSQEVLAGHTGELFF

D gene: -
V gene: TRBV5-1
J gene: TRBJ1-2
CDR3 DNA: TGCGCCAGCACCACGGACGGCTCCTATGGCTACACCTTC
CDR3 protein: CASTTDGSYGYTF

D gene: -
V gene: TRBV5-1
J gene: TRBJ1-1
CDR3 DNA: TGCGCCAGCAGCTTGGGTGGGGGTATGGGCACTGAAGCTTTCTTT
CDR3 protein: CASSLGGGMGTEAFF

D gene: TRBD1
V gene: TRBV2
J gene: TRBJ1-1
CDR3 DNA: TGTGCCAGCAGTGAAGTCTACTTCGGGACAGGGGGCACTGAAGCTTTCTTT
CDR3 protein: CASSEVYFGTGGTEAFF

D gene: -
V gene: TRBV7-9
J gene: TRBJ2-7
CDR3 DNA: TGTGCCAGCAGCTTGCGGGACGAGCAGTACTTC
CDR3 protein: CASSLRDEQYF

D gene: -
V gene: TRBV11-2
J gene: TRBJ2-7
CDR3 DNA: TGTGCCAGCAGCCAAGGACGGGGATTCCTACGAGGAGCGGCTGAGCAGTACTTC
CDR3 protein: CASSQGRGFLRGAAEQYF

D gene: -
V gene: TRBV5-5
J gene: TRBJ1-4
CDR3 DNA: TGTGCCAGCAGCTTGGCTCCAAGCAATGAAAAACTGTTTTTT
CDR3 protein: CASSLAPSNEKLFF

D gene: TRBD2
V gene: TRBV6-5
J gene: TRBJ2-7
CDR3 DNA: TGTGCCAGCAGAACCGGACTAGCGGGGCTCTACGAGCAGTACTTC
CDR3 protein: CASRTGLAGLYEQYF

D gene: -
V gene: TRBV11-2
J gene: TRBJ2-3
CDR3 DNA: TGTGCCAGCAGCTTAACTAGGACCTTCACAGATACGCAGTATTTT
CDR3 protein: CASSLTRTFTDTQYF

D gene: TRBD2
V gene: TRBV28
J gene: TRBJ2-7
CDR3 DNA: TGTGCCAGCAGTCCCCCTTACACTAGCGGGAGGGCCCGCTTC
CDR3 protein: CASSPPYTSGRARF

D gene: -
V gene: TRBV5-6
J gene: TRBJ2-1
CDR3 DNA: TGTGCCAGCAGTTTTGTAGGGCGGGCCGGGAGTTATGGGCAGTTCTTC
CDR3 protein: CASSFVGRAGSYGQFF

D gene: TRBD1
V gene: TRBV2
J gene: TRBJ1-2
CDR3 DNA: TGTGCCAGCAGTGACCGCCGGGCCCAGGGTGACAGGGGATATGGCTACACCTTC
CDR3 protein: CASSDRRAQGDRGYGYTF

D gene: -
V gene: TRBV18
J gene: TRBJ2-3
CDR3 DNA: TGTGCCAGCTCACCACCTTGGGGTGTAGATACGCAGTATTTT
CDR3 protein: CASSPPWGVDTQYF

D gene: TRBD1
V gene: TRBV9
J gene: TRBJ1-4
CDR3 DNA: TGTGCCAGCAGCCAGGGGGCTCTCGGTGAAAAACTGTTTTTT
CDR3 protein: CASSQGALGEKLFF

D gene: -
V gene: TRBV5-6
J gene: TRBJ1-5
CDR3 DNA: TGTGCCAGCAGCTCGGTGGGCGGAGGCAATCAGCCCCAGCATTTT
CDR3 protein: CASSSVGGGNQPQHF

D gene: -
V gene: TRBV5-1
J gene: TRBJ2-1
CDR3 DNA: TGCGCCAGCAGCCAAGGCTGGACAGCGTCCTACAATGAGCAGTTCTTC
CDR3 protein: CASSQGWTASYNEQFF

D gene: TRBD1
V gene: TRBV19
J gene: TRBJ2-2
CDR3 DNA: TGTGCCAGCACAACGGGACAGGGGGTACCCACCGGGGAGCTGTTTTTT
CDR3 protein: CASTTGQGVPTGELFF